The 6 T cell receptor beta chains below all came from one sample that was sequenced in a study of T cell repertoires in cytomegalovirus infection. Using its own MiXCR run on the reads, TCRdb lists one record per CDR3 protein. Of approximately 990,000 distinct CDR3 sequences in the sample, under 40% were seen once. These receptors are not linked to any known antigen. The material was cultured CD8+ T cells from PBMCs, obtained from culture after CMV antigen stimulation. The receptors stem from a human donor in good health (CMV status not recorded). Some clones in this sample may be carry-over from other donors' samples.

This clonotype was found a few times. V usage is TRBV4-1 and J usage is TRBJ1-2; 7 bases match TRBD1. The germline gives CDR1 MGHRA, CDR2 YSYEKL. The CDR3 is made up of 14 amino acids. V shed 4 bases and J 7 bases; nucleotides not matched to a gene: 9. CDR3 bases: TGCGCCAGCAGCCCTGTAAAGGGGGCCGGTGGCTACACCTTC. Its protein product is CASSPVKGAGGYTF.

This clonotype was observed a handful of times. The genes are TRBV19 and TRBJ2-3, with 12 positions matching TRBD2. The CDR3 contains 17 residues. Germline-derived CDR1 and CDR2 are LNHDA and SQIVND (reference sequence). V trimming: 3 bases; J trimming: 2 bases; junction bases outside the gene matches: 6. CDR3 sequence reads: CASSILLAGGFTDTQYF. The CDR3 DNA reads TGTGCCAGTAGTATCCTACTAGCGGGGGGATTCACAGATACGCAGTATTTT.

In its sample, this clonotype was seen a few times. The J gene is TRBJ2-6, the V gene TRBV5-1, with a possible D match to TRBD2 (6 bases). The V end was cut by 3 bases, the J end by 0 bases, with 13 bases between. The CDR3 is made up of 17 amino acids. Per the germline V gene, CDR1 is SGHRS and CDR2 is YFSETQ. In DNA, the CDR3 is TGCGCCAGCAGCTCCGGGGGAACCAACTCTGGGGCCAACGTCCTGACTTTC. Translation: CASSSGGTNSGANVLTF.

This clonotype was counted only a few times. V is TRBV6-5 and J is TRBJ2-1; D remains ambiguous. Looked up from germline, CDR1 is MNHEY and CDR2 is SVGAGI. The CDR3 extends over 14 amino acids. V was shortened by 0 bases and J by 3 bases, with 6 bases between the two germline ends. The CDR3 DNA sequence: TGTGCCAGCAGTTACTCGGTCTACTACAATGAGCAGTTCTTC. Protein: CASSYSVYYNEQFF.

This clonotype showed up just a few times. The genes are TRBV27 and TRBJ2-7; 8 bases map to TRBD2. There are 13 residues in the CDR3. Germline CDR1 and CDR2: MNHEY and SMNVEV (reference sequence). V was clipped by 8 bases and J by 7 bases; unmatched bases: 10. CDR3 protein: CASSEAGAREQYF. DNA of the CDR3: TGTGCCAGCTCGGAAGCGGGGGCACGTGAGCAGTACTTC.

There are a few counts of this clonotype. This chain links TRBV7-9 with TRBJ1-5; perhaps TRBD1 as D (5 bases). Trimming stripped 1 base from V and 4 bases from J, with 11 bases between. Germline CDR1 is SEHNR and CDR2 is FQNEAQ (reference sequence). The CDR3 is 15 residues long. The DNA of the CDR3 is TGTGCCAGCAGCTTAGATGGGGCGAAGAATCAGCCCCAGCATTTT. Its protein is CASSLDGAKNQPQHF.